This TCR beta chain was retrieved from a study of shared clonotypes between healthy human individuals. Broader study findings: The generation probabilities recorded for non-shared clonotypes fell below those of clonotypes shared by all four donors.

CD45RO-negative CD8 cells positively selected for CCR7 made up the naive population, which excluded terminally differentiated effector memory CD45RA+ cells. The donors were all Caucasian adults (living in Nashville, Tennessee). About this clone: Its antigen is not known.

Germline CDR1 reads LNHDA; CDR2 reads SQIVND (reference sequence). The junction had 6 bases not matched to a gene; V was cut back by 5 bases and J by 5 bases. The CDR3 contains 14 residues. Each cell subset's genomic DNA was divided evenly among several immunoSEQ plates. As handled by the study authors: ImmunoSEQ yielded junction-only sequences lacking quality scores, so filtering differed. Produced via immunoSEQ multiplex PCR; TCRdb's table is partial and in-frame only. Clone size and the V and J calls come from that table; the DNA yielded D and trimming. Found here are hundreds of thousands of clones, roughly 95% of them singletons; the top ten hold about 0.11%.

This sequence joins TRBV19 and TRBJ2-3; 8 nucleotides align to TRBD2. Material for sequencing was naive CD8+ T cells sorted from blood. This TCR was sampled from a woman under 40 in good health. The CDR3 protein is CASSGSGGLDTQYF. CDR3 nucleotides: TGTGCCAGTAGTGGCTCGGGAGGGCTAGATACGCAGTATTTT.